Detailed here is one TCR beta chain. The antigen is not known. Using immunoSEQ multiplex PCR, the repertoire was profiled, and TCRdb retains in-frame clones only, with some absent. The sample lists 45,000 to 60,000 clones, approximately 95% occurring once. This CDR3 spans 15 amino acids. Germline loops: CDR1 SGHDT, CDR2 YYEEEE. The V end was cut by 1 base, the J end by 1 base, with 11 bases between. This record belongs to a study of graft-versus-host responses after intestinal transplantation. Study information: The whole recipient group had anti-thymocyte globulin induction followed by tacrolimus and steroids for around three years.

Study-level results: Early post-transplant HvG declines showed an association with peak circulating GvH clone levels.

The sample here was unstimulated CD8+ T cells sorted from spleen or lymph node cells, taken before transplant. The sequence was collected from a human donor who was the organ donor for an intestinal transplant. V gene TRBV5-6 combines with J gene TRBJ1-1; D not certain. CDR3 in amino acids: CASSLFRHENTEAFF. In nucleotides, the CDR3 is TGTGCCAGCAGCTTGTTTCGGCACGAGAACACTGAAGCTTTCTTT.